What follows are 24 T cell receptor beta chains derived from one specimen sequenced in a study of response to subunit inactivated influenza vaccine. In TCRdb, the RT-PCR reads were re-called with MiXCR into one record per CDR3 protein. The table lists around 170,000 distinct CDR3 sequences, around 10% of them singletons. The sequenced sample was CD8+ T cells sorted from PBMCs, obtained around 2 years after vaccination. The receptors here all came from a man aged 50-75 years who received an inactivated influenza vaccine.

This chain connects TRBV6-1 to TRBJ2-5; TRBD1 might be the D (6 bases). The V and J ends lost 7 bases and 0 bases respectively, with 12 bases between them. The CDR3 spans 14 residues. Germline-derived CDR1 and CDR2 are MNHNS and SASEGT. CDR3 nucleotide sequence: TGTGCCAGCACCGATACAGGGTACCAAGAGACCCAGTACTTC. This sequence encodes CASTDTGYQETQYF.

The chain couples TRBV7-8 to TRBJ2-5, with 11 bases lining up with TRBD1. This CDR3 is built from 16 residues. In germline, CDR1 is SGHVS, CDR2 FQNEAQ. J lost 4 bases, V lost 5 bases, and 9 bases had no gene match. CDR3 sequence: CASSPPGTGGSETQYF. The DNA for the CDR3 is TGTGCCAGCAGCCCGCCCGGGACAGGGGGATCAGAGACCCAGTACTTC.

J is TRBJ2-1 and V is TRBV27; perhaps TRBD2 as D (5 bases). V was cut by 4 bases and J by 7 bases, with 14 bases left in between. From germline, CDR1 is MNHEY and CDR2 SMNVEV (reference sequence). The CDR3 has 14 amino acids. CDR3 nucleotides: TGTGCCAGCAGTTACCTCGGCGGGCATAATGAGCAGTTCTTC. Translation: CASSYLGGHNEQFF.

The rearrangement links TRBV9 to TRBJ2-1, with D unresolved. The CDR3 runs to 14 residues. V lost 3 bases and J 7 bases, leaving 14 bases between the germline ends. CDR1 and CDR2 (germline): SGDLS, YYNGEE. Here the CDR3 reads CASSAGGRINEQFF. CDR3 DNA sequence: TGTGCCAGCAGCGCCGGCGGACGGATTAATGAGCAGTTCTTC. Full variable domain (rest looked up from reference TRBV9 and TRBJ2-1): DSGVTQTPKHLITATGQRVTLRCSPRSGDLSVYWYQQSLDQGLQFLIQYYNGEERAKGNILERFSAQQFPDLHSELNLSSLELGDSALYFCASSAGGRINEQFFGPGTRLTVL.

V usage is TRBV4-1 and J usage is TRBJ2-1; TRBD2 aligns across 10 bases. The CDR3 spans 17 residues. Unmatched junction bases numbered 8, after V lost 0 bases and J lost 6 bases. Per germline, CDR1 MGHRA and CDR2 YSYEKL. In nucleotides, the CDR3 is TGCGCCAGCAGCCAAGAAATTAGCGGGGGGTTAACCAATGAGCAGTTCTTC. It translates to CASSQEISGGLTNEQFF.

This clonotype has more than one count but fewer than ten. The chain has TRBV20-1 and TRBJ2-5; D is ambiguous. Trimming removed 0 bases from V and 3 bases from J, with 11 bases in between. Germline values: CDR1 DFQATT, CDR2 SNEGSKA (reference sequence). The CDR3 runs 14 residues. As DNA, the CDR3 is TGCAGTGCTAGAGATAAGGGTTTCGAAGAGACCCAGTACTTC. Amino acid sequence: CSARDKGFEETQYF.

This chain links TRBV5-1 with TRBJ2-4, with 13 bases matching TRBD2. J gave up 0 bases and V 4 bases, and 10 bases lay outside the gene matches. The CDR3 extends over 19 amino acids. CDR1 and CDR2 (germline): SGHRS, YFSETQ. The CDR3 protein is CASSLAGLAGSLAKNIQYF. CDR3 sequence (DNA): TGCGCCAGCAGCCTCGCGGGACTAGCGGGGTCACTAGCCAAAAACATTCAGTACTTC.

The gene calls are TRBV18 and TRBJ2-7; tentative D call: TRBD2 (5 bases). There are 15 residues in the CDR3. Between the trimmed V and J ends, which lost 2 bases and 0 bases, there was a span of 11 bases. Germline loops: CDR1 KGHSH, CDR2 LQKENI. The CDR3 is CASSPLAGHSYEQYF. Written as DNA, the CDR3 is TGTGCCAGCTCACCATTGGCGGGCCACTCCTACGAGCAGTACTTC.

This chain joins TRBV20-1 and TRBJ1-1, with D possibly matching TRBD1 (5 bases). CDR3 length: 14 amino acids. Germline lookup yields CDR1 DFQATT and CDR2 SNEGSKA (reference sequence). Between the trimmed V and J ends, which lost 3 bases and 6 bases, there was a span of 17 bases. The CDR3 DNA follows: TGCAGTGCTAGGGGCGTCGGGGCTGGCTCTGAAGCTTTCTTT. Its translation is CSARGVGAGSEAFF.

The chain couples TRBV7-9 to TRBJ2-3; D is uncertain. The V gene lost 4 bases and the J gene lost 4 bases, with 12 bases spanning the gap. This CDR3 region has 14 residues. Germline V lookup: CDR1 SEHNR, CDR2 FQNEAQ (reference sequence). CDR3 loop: CASSSIHFPDTQYF. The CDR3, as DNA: TGTGCCAGCAGCTCTATTCATTTCCCAGATACGCAGTATTTT.

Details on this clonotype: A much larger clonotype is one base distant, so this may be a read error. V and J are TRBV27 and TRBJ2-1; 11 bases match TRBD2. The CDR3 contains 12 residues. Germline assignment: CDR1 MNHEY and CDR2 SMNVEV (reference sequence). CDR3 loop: CSILAGGNEQFF. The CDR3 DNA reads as TGTTCCATCCTAGCGGGGGGCAATGAGCAGTTCTTC.

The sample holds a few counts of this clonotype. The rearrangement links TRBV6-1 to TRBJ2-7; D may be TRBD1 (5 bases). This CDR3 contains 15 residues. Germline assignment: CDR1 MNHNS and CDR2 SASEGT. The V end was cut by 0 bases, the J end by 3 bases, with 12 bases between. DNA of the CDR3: TGTGCCAGCAGTGAAGCCGACAGCCACTACTACGAGCAGTACTTC. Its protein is CASSEADSHYYEQYF.

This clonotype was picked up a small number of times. Here the CDR3 reads CASSGRGANVLTF. The CDR3 bases are TGTGCCAGCAGTGGCCGAGGGGCCAACGTCCTGACTTTC. The chain links TRBV27 to TRBJ2-6; D is undetermined. V was pared by 5 bases and J by 4 bases, with 6 bases between. This CDR3 contains 13 residues. Germline values: CDR1 MNHEY, CDR2 SMNVEV (reference sequence).

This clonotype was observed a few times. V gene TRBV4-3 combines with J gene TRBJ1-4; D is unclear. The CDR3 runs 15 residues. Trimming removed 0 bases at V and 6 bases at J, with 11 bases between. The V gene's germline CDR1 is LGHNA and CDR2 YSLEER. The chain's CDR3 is CASSQDAEYYEKLFF. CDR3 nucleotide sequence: TGCGCCAGCAGCCAAGACGCAGAATACTATGAAAAACTGTTTTTT.

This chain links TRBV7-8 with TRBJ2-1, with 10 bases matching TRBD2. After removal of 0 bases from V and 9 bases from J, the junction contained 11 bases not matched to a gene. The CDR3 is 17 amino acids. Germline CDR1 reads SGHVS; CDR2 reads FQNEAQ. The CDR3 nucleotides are TGTGCCAGCAGCTTAGCGCTGGCTAGCGGGAGATTCAGTGAGCAGTTCTTC. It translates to CASSLALASGRFSEQFF. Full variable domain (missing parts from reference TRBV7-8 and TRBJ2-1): GAGVSQSPRYKVAKRGQDVALRCDPISGHVSLFWYQQALGQGPEFLTYFQNEAQLDKSGLPSDRFFAERPEGSVSTLKIQRTQQEDSAVYLCASSLALASGRFSEQFFGPGTRLTVL.

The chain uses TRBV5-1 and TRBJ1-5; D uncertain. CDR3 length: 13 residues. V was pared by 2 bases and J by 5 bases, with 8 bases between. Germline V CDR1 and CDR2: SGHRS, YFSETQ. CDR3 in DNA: TGCGCCAGCAGCTTCGGCGGTCATCAGCCCCAGCATTTT. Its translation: CASSFGGHQPQHF.

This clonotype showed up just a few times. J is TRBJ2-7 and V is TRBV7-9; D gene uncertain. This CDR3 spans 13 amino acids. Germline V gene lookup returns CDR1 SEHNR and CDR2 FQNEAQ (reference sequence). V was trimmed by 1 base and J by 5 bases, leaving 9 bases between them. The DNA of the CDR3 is TGTGCCAGCAGCTTAGATGCGTTAGACGAGCAGTACTTC. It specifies CASSLDALDEQYF.

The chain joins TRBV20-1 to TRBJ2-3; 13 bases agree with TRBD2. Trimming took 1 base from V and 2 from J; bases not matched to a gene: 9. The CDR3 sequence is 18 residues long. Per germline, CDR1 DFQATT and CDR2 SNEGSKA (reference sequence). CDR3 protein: CSARGLAGGRPLTDTQYF. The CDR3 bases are TGCAGTGCTAGAGGACTAGCGGGGGGAAGACCCCTCACAGATACGCAGTATTTT.

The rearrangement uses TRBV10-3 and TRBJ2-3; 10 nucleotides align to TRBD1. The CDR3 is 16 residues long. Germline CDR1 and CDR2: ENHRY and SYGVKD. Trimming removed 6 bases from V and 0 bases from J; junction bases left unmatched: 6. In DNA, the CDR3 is TGTGCCATCAGGGGGGACAGGGGTGCTAGCACAGATACGCAGTATTTT. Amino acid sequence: CAIRGDRGASTDTQYF.

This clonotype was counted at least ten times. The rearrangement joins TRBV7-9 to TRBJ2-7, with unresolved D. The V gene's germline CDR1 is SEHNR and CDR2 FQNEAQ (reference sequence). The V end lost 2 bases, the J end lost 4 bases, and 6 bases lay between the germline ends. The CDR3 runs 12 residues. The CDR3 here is CASSLSHYEQYF. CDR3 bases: TGTGCCAGCAGCTTATCTCATTACGAGCAGTACTTC. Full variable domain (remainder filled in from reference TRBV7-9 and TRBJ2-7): DTGVSQNPRHKITKRGQNVTFRCDPISEHNRLYWYRQTLGQGPEFLTYFQNEAQLEKSRLLSDRFSAERPKGSFSTLEIQRTEQGDSAMYLCASSLSHYEQYFGPGTRLTVT.

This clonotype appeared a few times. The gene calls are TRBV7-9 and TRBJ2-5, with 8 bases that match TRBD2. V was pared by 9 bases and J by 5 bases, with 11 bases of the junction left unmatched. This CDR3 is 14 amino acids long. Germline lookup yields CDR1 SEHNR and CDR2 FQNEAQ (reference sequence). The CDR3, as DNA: TGTGCCAGTGGCGTCTTGCGGGAGGACGAGACCCAGTACTTC. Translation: CASGVLREDETQYF.

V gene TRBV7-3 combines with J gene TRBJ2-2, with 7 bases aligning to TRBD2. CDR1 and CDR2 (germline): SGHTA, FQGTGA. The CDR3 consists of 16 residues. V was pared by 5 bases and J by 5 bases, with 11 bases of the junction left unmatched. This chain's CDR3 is CASSPGSVRETGELFF. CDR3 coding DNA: TGTGCCAGCAGCCCTGGGTCGGTGCGGGAGACCGGGGAGCTGTTTTTT.

CDR3 DNA: TGTGCCACCAGCACCGGGACTAGCGGGGGACTTTTATCCTACGAGCAGTACTTC. It encodes CATSTGTSGGLLSYEQYF. The chain joins TRBV15 to TRBJ2-7; 14 nucleotides line up with TRBD2. The CDR3 is 18 amino acids. With V trimmed by 4 bases and J by 1 base, 9 bases remained unmatched. Germline CDR1 reads LNHNV; CDR2 reads YYDKDF (reference sequence).

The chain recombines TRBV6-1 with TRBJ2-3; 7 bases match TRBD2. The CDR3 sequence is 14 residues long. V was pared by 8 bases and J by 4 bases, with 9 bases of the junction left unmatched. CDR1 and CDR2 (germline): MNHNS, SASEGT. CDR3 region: CASERGGAADTQYF. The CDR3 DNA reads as TGTGCCAGCGAGCGGGGAGGGGCAGCAGATACGCAGTATTTT.